Below are 16 T cell receptor beta chains sequenced from a single sample in a study of CD8+CD57+ T cells in acquired aplastic anemia. For CDR3 and TCR beta VDJ profiling, genomic DNA was the template used. TCRdb passed the reads through MiXCR, listing each CDR3 protein once. The repertoire holds roughly 500,000 distinct CDR3 sequences, with around 30% as singletons. An expansion of CD8+CD57+ cells by flow cytometry had been shown in patients chosen for sequencing. Material for sequencing was sorted CD4+, CD8+, or CD8+CD57+ T cells (not recorded which) from PBMCs. These receptors all come from a human donor with aplastic anemia.

Many counts were recorded for this clonotype. The rearrangement joins TRBV15 to TRBJ2-3; a possible D gene is TRBD2 (6 bases). Trimming left V 0 bases short and J 6 bases short, with 13 bases between. The CDR3 runs to 15 residues. Germline CDR1 LNHNV, CDR2 YYDKDF (reference sequence). CDR3 protein: CATSRDRGSLDTQYF. In DNA form, the CDR3 reads TGTGCCACCAGCAGAGATCGGGGGTCCCTGGATACGCAGTATTTT.

V and J are TRBV7-9 and TRBJ1-2; D ambiguous. V lost 5 bases, J lost 2 bases, and 9 bases lay in between. CDR3 length: 13 amino acids. CDR1 is SEHNR, CDR2 FQNEAQ, per germline (reference sequence). In DNA, the CDR3 is TGTGCCAGCAGCCCTATGGAGAACTATGGCTACACCTTC. This gives the protein CASSPMENYGYTF.

V is TRBV20-1 and J is TRBJ2-7; D may be TRBD2 (6 bases). The CDR3 contains 13 residues. Germline V lookup: CDR1 DFQATT, CDR2 SNEGSKA (reference sequence). V dropped 4 bases and J dropped 2 bases, with 12 bases sitting between them. The CDR3 protein is CSATRDSAYEQYF. The CDR3 DNA reads TGCAGTGCTACCCGGGACTCCGCCTACGAGCAGTACTTC.

This clonotype was detected many times. The rearrangement uses TRBV9 and TRBJ2-7; D remains ambiguous. The germline CDR1 and CDR2 sequences are SGDLS and YYNGEE. V lost 2 bases to trimming and J lost 0 bases, with 9 bases between them. This CDR3 has 14 amino acids. CDR3 in DNA: TGTGCCAGCAGCGTTAGGCCCTTCTCCTACGAGCAGTACTTC. This sequence encodes CASSVRPFSYEQYF.

As concerns this clonotype: This may be a read error, as it is one base from a much larger clone. The J gene is TRBJ1-6, the V gene TRBV2, with TRBD1 identical over 9 bases. J gave up 14 bases and V 6 bases, and 11 bases lay outside the gene matches. Germline V gene data show CDR1 as SNHLY and CDR2 as FYNNEI. The CDR3 is 14 amino acids. The CDR3 loop is CASRFLRTGESLHF. For the CDR3, the DNA is TGTGCCAGCAGATTCCTGAGGACAGGGGAATCCCTCCACTTT.

Notes on this clonotype: The junction shows a germline mismatch at one end, possibly a read error. The chain combines TRBV7-6 with TRBJ1-3, with TRBD1 matching over 8 bases. Germline assignment: CDR1 SGHVS and CDR2 FNYEAQ. The CDR3 extends over 14 amino acids. The CDR3: CASSQGAYGSTIHF. As DNA, the CDR3 is TGTGCCAGCAGCCAGGGGGCATATGGAAGCACCATACATTTT.

The sample holds many counts of this clonotype. The rearrangement links TRBV2 to TRBJ1-5, with D perhaps matching TRBD1 (6 bases). Trimming stripped 6 bases from V and 0 bases from J, with 9 bases between. CDR1 and CDR2 from the germline V gene are SNHLY and FYNNEI. This CDR3 is 14 amino acids long. CDR3 in DNA: TGTGCCAGCAGCAGGGACATTAGCAATCAGCCCCAGCATTTT. This sequence encodes CASSRDISNQPQHF.

The rearrangement links TRBV10-3 to TRBJ2-7; maybe TRBD2 (5 bases). CDR1 and CDR2 (germline): ENHRY, SYGVKD. This CDR3 is built from 13 residues. V was shortened by 0 bases and J by 7 bases, with 10 bases between the two germline ends. DNA of the CDR3: TGTGCCATCAGTGAGTCATCTCGGGAAGAGCAGTACTTC. This encodes CAISESSREEQYF.

The chain couples TRBV20-1 to TRBJ1-1; D uncertain. Trimming stripped 0 bases from V and 3 bases from J, with 14 bases between. CDR1 and CDR2 from the germline V gene are DFQATT and SNEGSKA (reference sequence). CDR3 length: 15 residues. CDR3 DNA: TGCAGTGCTAGAGACTACCGGACCGGGGACACTGAAGCTTTCTTT. This encodes CSARDYRTGDTEAFF.

This clonotype was seen ten or more times. The chain links TRBV29-1 to TRBJ1-2, with TRBD1 matching over 8 bases. The ends lost 2 bases at V and 2 bases at J; junction bases unmatched: 1. CDR3 length: 13 residues. Germline V gene lookup returns CDR1 SQVTM and CDR2 ANQGSEA. CDR3 coding DNA: TGCAGCGTTGAAACAGGGGGGAACTATGGCTACACCTTC. Translated: CSVETGGNYGYTF.

With regard to this clonotype: One end of the junction varies from germline; a read error may be responsible. The chain has TRBV6-5 and TRBJ1-1; D possibly corresponds to TRBD1 (5 bases). CDR1 and CDR2 from the germline V gene are MNHEY and SVGAGI. The CDR3 consists of 14 residues. CDR3 nucleotides: TGTGCCAGCACTTACCTAAGGGGGAACACTGAAGCTTTCTTT. Its protein product is CASTYLRGNTEAFF.

The chain couples TRBV7-3 to TRBJ2-1, with D possibly being TRBD1 (5 bases). CDR1 is SGHTA, CDR2 FQGTGA, per germline. The CDR3 is 14 amino acids. Trimming removed 6 bases from V and 7 bases from J, with 16 bases in between. The CDR3 here is CASSLDNPANEQFF. CDR3 nucleotide sequence: TGTGCCAGCAGTTTGGACAATCCAGCAAATGAGCAGTTCTTC.

About this clonotype: Likely a read error: the CDR3 ends without its conserved phenylalanine or tryptophan. This chain connects TRBV12-5 to TRBJ2-5; possible D gene TRBD1, 6 bases. In germline, CDR1 is LGHNT, CDR2 FRNRAP. The CDR3 totals 12 residues. Trimming left V 6 bases short and J 6 bases short, with 11 bases between. This CDR3 reads CASGGTQQTQYL. Written as DNA, the CDR3 is TGTGCTAGTGGCGGGACACAGCAGACCCAGTACCTC.

This clonotype was detected a few times. The gene calls are TRBV9 and TRBJ2-1; possible D gene TRBD2, 6 bases. This CDR3 is built from 14 residues. Germline V gives CDR1 SGDLS, CDR2 YYNGEE. V shed 2 bases and J shed 5 bases, with 11 bases lying between them. The CDR3 here is CASSVGLVDNEQFF. Written as DNA, the CDR3 is TGTGCCAGCAGCGTGGGACTGGTAGACAATGAGCAGTTCTTC.

The chain couples TRBV5-6 to TRBJ2-1; D gene ambiguous. The germline V and J ends were trimmed by 2 bases and 1 base, with 7 bases remaining between them. The CDR3 covers 14 residues. Germline V CDR1 and CDR2: SGHDT, YYEEEE. The CDR3: CASSLGRSYNEQFF. Written as DNA, the CDR3 is TGTGCCAGCAGCTTAGGGCGGTCCTACAATGAGCAGTTCTTC.

This clonotype was recorded only once. The chain is built from TRBV3-1 and TRBJ1-1, with a tentative D call TRBD1 (5 bases). The germline gives CDR1 LGHDT, CDR2 YNNKEL (reference sequence). V gave up 0 bases and J gave up 6 bases, with 11 bases separating them. CDR3 size: 14 residues. This CDR3 reads CASSQDRRGAEAFF. Written as DNA, the CDR3 is TGTGCCAGCAGCCAAGACAGGCGGGGGGCTGAAGCTTTCTTT.